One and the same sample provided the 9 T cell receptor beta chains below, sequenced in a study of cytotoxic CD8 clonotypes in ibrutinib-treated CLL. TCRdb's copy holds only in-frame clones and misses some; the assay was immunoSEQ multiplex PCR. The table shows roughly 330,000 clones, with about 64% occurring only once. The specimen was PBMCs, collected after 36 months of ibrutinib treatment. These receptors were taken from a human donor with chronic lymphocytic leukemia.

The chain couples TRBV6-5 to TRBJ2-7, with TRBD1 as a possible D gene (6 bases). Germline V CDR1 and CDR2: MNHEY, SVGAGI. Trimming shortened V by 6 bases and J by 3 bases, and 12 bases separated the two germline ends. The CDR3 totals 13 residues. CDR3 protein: CASSRTAYYEQYF. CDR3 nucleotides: TGTGCCAGCAGCAGGACAGCTTACTACGAGCAGTACTTC.

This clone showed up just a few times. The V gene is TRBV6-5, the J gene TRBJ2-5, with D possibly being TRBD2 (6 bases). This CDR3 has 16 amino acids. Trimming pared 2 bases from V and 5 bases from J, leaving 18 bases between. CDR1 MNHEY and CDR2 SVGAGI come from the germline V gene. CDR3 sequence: CASSYLGGGGGETQYF. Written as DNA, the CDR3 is TGTGCCAGCAGTTACCTCGGAGGAGGAGGAGGGGAGACCCAGTACTTC.

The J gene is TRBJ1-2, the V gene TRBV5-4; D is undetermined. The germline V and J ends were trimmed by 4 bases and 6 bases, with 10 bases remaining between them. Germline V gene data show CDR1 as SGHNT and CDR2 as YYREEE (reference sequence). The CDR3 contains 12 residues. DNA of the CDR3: TGTGCCAGCAGCCCCGGATACCATGGCTACACCTTC. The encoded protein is CASSPGYHGYTF.

The CDR3 is CASSSAFRDEQYF. CDR3 coding DNA: TGCGCCAGCAGCTCGGCCTTTAGAGACGAGCAGTACTTC. The chain joins TRBV5-1 to TRBJ2-7; D unresolved. V lost 3 bases, J lost 5 bases, and 12 bases lay in between. CDR3 length: 13 residues. CDR1 is SGHRS and CDR2 is YFSETQ in the germline V gene.

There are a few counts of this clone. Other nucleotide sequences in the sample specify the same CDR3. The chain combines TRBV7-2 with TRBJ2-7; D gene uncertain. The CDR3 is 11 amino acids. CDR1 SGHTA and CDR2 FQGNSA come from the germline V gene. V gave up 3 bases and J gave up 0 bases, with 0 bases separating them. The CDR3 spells CASSFSYEQYF. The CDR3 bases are TGTGCCAGCAGCTTCTCCTACGAGCAGTACTTC.

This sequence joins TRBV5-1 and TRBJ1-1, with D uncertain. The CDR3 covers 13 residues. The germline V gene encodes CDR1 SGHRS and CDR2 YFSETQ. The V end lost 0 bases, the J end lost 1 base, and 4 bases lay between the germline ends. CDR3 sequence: CASSLVPNTEAFF. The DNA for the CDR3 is TGCGCCAGCAGCTTGGTGCCGAACACTGAAGCTTTCTTT.

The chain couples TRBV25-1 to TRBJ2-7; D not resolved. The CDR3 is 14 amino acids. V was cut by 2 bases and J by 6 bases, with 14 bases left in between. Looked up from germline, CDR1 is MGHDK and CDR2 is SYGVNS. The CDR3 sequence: CASSEKHSVGEQYF. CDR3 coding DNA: TGTGCCAGCAGTGAAAAACATAGTGTGGGCGAGCAGTACTTC.

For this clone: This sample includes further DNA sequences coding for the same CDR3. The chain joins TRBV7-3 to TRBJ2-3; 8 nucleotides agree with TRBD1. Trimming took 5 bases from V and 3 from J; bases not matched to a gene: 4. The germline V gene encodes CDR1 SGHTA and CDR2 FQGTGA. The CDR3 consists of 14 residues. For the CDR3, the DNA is TGTGCCAGCAGCCCTGGACAGGGAACAGATACGCAGTATTTT. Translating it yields CASSPGQGTDTQYF.

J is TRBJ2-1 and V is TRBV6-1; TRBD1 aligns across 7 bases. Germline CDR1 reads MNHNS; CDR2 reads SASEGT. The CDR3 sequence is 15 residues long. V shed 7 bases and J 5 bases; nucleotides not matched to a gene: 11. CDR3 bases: TGTGCCAGCAACTTCTGGTGGGACAGTCACAATGAGCAGTTCTTC. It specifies CASNFWWDSHNEQFF.